Listed below are T cell receptor beta chains from one sample, sequenced in a study of beta chain features in type 1 diabetes. Here immunoSEQ multiplex PCR was the method, and the copy in TCRdb shows in-frame clones only, minus some. This sample carries under 90,000 clones, around a third of them seen once, and the ten largest clones take about 0.5%. Sequencing was done on a sample of stem cell memory CD4+ T cells from blood. Receptors originate from a woman between 18 and 29 years old in good health. CDR3s include the opening cysteine and the closing phenylalanine or tryptophan. Fields, in order: clone size, V gene, J gene, D gene, CDR3 DNA, CDR3 protein. The D gene is left open where the match is weak. For some rows the clone size is stated as once, few or many, or as a class when expanded; others skip it.

clone_size: .
v_call: TRBV7-9
j_call: TRBJ2-1
d_call: .
cdr3_nt: TGTGCCAGCAGCCCCCGAGGGAGAAGTGGCAATGAGCAGTTCTTC
cdr3_aa: CASSPRGRSGNEQFF

clone_size: few
v_call: TRBV7-9
j_call: TRBJ1-1
d_call: TRBD1
cdr3_nt: TGTGCCAGCAGCTTAGCTGAATGGACAGGGACCATGAACACTGAAGCTTTCTTT
cdr3_aa: CASSLAEWTGTMNTEAFF

clone_size: .
v_call: TRBV7-9
j_call: TRBJ1-1
d_call: TRBD1
cdr3_nt: TGTGCCAGCAGACCTCGGACAGGGGATGGCGAAGCTTTCTTT
cdr3_aa: CASRPRTGDGEAFF

clone_size: .
v_call: TRBV5-1
j_call: TRBJ1-1
d_call: TRBD1
cdr3_nt: TGCGCCAGCAGCCCGGCCGGGACAGGGGGGAACACTGAAGCTTTCTTT
cdr3_aa: CASSPAGTGGNTEAFF

clone_size: .
v_call: TRBV5-1
j_call: TRBJ1-1
d_call: TRBD1
cdr3_nt: TGCGCCAGCAGCTTAGGGGGCAAGAGAACTGAAGCTTTCTTT
cdr3_aa: CASSLGGKRTEAFF

clone_size: .
v_call: TRBV5-1
j_call: TRBJ1-2
d_call: TRBD1
cdr3_nt: TGCGCCAGCAGCCCGGGGACAGGGGGCACCAACTATGGCTACACCTTC
cdr3_aa: CASSPGTGGTNYGYTF

clone_size: .
v_call: TRBV11-2
j_call: TRBJ1-1
d_call: .
cdr3_nt: TGTGCCAGCAGCTTAGGGCAACAGTGGAACACTGAAGCTTTCTTT
cdr3_aa: CASSLGQQWNTEAFF

clone_size: .
v_call: TRBV9
j_call: TRBJ2-1
d_call: .
cdr3_nt: TGTGCCAGCAGCACGCCGTACAGGGAGAGTGAGCAGTTCTTC
cdr3_aa: CASSTPYRESEQFF

clone_size: .
v_call: TRBV7-8
j_call: TRBJ2-1
d_call: TRBD2
cdr3_nt: TGTGCCAGCAGACCCAGGACTAGCGGGGGGTCAAACAATGAGCAGTTCTTC
cdr3_aa: CASRPRTSGGSNNEQFF

clone_size: few
v_call: TRBV4-1
j_call: TRBJ2-5
d_call: TRBD2
cdr3_nt: TGCGCCAGCAGCCAAACTATTGGGGGGGGAAGCGGAGAGACCCAGTACTTC
cdr3_aa: CASSQTIGGGSGETQYF